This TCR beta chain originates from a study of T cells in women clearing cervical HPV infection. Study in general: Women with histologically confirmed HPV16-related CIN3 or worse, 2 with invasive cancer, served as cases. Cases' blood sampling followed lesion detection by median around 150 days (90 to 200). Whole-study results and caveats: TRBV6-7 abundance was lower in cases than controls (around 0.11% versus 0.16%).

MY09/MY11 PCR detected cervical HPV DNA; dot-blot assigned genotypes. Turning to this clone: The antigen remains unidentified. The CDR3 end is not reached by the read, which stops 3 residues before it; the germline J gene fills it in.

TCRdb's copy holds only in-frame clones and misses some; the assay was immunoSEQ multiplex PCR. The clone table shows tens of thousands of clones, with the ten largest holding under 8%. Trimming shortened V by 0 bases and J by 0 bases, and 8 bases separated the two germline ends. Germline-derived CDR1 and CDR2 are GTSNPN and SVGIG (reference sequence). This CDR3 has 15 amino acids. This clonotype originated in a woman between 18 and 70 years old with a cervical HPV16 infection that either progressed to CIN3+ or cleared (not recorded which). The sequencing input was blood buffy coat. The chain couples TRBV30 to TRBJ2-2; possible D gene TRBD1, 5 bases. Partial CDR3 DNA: TGTGCCTGGAGTGTAACAGGACCGAACACCGGGGAG. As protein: CAWSVTGPNTGE. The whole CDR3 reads CAWSVTGPNTGELFF.